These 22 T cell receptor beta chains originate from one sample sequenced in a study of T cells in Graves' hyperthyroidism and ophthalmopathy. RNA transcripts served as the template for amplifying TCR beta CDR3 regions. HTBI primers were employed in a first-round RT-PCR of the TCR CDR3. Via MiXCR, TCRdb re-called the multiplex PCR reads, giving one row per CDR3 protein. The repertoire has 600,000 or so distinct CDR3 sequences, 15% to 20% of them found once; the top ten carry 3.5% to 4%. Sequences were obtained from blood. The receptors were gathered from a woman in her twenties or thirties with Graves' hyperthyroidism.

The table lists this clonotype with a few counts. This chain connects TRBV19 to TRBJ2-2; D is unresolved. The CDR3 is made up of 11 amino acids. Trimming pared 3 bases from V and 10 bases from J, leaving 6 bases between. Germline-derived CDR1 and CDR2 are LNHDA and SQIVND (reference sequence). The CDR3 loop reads CASSIGPELFF. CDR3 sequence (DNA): TGTGCCAGTAGTATCGGACCGGAGCTGTTTTTT.

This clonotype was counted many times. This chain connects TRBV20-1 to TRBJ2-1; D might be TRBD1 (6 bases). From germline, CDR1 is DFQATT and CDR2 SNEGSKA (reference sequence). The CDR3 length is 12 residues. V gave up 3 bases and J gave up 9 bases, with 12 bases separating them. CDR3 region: CSASRAQGEQFF. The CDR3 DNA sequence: TGCAGTGCTAGCCGGGCACAGGGTGAGCAGTTCTTC.

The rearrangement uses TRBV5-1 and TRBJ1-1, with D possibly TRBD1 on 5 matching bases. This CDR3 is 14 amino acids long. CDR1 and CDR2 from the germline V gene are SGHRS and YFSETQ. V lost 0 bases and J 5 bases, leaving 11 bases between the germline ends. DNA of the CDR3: TGCGCCAGCAGCTTGGGGTTGTGGGGGACTGAAGCTTTCTTT. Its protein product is CASSLGLWGTEAFF.

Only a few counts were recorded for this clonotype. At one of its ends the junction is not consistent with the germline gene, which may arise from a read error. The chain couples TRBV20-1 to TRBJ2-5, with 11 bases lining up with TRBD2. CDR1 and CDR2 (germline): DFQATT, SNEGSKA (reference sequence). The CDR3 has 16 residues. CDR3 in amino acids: CRARDVAGGTQETQYF. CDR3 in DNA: TGCCGTGCTAGAGATGTAGCGGGAGGGACCCAAGAGACCCAGTACTTC.

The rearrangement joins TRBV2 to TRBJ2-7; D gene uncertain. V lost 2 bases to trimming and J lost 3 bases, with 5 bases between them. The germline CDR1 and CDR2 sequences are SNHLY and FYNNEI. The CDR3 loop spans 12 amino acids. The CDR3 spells CASSEYLYEQYF. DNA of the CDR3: TGTGCCAGCAGTGAATATCTCTACGAGCAGTACTTC.

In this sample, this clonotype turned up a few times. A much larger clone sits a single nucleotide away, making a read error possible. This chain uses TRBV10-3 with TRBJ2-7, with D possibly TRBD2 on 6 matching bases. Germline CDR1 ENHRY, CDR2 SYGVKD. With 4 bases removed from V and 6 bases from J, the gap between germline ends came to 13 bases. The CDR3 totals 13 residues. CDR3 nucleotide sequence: TGTGCCATCAGTGGGGAGGCAGGGCTCGAGCAGTACTTC. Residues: CAISGEAGLEQYF.

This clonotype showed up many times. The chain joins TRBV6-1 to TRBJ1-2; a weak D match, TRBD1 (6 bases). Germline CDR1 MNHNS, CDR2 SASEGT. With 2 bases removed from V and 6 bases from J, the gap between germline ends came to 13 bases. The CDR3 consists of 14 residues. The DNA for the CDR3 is TGTGCCAGCAGTGAATCCCACAGGGCGGATGGCTACACCTTC. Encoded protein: CASSESHRADGYTF.

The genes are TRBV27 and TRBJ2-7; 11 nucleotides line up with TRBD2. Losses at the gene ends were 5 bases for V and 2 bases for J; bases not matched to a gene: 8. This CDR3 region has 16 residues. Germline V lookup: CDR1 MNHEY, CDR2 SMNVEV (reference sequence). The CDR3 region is CASSPISGRGPYEQYF. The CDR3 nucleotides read TGTGCCAGCAGTCCTATTAGCGGGAGGGGCCCCTACGAGCAGTACTTC.

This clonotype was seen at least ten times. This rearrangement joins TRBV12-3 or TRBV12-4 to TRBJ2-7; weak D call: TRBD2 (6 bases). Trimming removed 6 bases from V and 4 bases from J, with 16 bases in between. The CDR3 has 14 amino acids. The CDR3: CASSPGVGIYEQYF. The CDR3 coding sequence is TGTGCCAGCAGCCCGGGGGTCGGGATATACGAGCAGTACTTC.

The CDR3 DNA follows: TGCGCCAGCAGCGCCGACCCCACTAGCACAGATACGCAGTATTTT. This codes for CASSADPTSTDTQYF. The chain employs TRBV5-1 and TRBJ2-3; D unresolved. Trimming left V 4 bases short and J 0 bases short, with 12 bases between. The CDR3 runs to 15 residues. Germline V lookup: CDR1 SGHRS, CDR2 YFSETQ.

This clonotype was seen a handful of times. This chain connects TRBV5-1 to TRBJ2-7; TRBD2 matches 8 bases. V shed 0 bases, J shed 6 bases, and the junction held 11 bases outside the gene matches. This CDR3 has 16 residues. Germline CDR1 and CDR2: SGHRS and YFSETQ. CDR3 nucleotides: TGCGCCAGCAGCTTGGTTATCGGGACTAGGGAGGGCGAGCAGTACTTC. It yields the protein CASSLVIGTREGEQYF.

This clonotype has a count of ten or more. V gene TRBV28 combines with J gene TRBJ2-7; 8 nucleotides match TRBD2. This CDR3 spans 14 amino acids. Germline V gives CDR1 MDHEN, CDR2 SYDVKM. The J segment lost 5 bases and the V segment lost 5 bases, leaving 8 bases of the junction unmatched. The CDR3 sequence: CASSTTREGNEQYF. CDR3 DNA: TGTGCCAGCAGTACCACCCGGGAGGGCAACGAGCAGTACTTC.

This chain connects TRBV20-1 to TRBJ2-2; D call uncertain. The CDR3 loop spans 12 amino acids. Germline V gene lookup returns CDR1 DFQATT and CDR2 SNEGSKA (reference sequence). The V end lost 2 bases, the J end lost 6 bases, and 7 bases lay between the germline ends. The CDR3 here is CSARPHSGELFF. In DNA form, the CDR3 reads TGCAGTGCTAGACCCCACTCCGGGGAGCTGTTTTTT.

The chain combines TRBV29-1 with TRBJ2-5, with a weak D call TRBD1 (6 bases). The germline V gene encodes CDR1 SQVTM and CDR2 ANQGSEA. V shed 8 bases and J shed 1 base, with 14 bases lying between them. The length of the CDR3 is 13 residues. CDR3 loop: CSTNRDLQETQYF. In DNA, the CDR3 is TGCAGCACCAACAGGGACCTCCAAGAGACCCAGTACTTC.

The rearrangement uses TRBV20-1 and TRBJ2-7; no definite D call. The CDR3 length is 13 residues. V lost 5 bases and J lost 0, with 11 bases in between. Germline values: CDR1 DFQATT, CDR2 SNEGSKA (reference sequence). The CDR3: CSAEGRTSYEQYF. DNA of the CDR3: TGCAGTGCTGAAGGACGGACCTCCTACGAGCAGTACTTC.

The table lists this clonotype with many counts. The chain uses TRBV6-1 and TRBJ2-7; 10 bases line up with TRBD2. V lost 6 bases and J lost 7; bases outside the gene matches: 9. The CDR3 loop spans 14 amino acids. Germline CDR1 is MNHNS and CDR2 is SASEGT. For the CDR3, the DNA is TGTGCCAGCAGGGGTAGCGGGAGGTATGGTGAGCAGTACTTC. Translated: CASRGSGRYGEQYF.

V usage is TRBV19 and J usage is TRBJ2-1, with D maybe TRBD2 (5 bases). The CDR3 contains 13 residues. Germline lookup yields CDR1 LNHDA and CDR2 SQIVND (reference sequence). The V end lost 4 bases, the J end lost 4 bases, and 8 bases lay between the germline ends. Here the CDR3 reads CASSTGIYNEQFF. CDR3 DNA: TGTGCCAGTAGTACCGGGATATACAATGAGCAGTTCTTC.

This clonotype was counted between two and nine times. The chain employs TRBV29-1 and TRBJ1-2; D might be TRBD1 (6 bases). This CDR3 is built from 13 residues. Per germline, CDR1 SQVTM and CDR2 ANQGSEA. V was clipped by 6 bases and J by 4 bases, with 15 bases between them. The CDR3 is CSVPVETGYGYTF. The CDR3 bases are TGCAGCGTCCCCGTAGAGACAGGCTATGGCTACACCTTC.

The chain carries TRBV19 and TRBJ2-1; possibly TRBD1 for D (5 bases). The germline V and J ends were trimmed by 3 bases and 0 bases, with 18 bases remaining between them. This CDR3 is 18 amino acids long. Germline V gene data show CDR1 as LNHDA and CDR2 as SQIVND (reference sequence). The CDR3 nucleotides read TGTGCCAGTAGTATCGGGCAGGGTATTTTGAGCTCCTACAATGAGCAGTTCTTC. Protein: CASSIGQGILSSYNEQFF.

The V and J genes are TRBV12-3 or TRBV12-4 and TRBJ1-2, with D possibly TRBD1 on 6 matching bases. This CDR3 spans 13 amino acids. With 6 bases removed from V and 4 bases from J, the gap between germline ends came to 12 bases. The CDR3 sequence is CASSPTGFYGYTF. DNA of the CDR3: TGTGCCAGCAGCCCCACAGGGTTCTATGGCTACACCTTC.

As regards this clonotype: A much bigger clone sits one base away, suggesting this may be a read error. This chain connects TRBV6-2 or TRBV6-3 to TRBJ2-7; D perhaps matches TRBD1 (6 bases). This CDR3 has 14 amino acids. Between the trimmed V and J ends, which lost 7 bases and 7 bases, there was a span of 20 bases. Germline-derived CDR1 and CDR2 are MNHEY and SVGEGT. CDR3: CASIAMGAQSEQYF. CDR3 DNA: TGTGCCAGCATCGCAATGGGGGCGCAGAGTGAGCAGTACTTC.

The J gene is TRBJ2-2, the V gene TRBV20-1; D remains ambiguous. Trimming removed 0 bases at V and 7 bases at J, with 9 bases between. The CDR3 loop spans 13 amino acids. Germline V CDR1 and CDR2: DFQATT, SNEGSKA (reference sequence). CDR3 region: CSARDATNGELFF. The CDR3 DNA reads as TGCAGTGCTAGAGATGCCACGAACGGGGAGCTGTTTTTT.